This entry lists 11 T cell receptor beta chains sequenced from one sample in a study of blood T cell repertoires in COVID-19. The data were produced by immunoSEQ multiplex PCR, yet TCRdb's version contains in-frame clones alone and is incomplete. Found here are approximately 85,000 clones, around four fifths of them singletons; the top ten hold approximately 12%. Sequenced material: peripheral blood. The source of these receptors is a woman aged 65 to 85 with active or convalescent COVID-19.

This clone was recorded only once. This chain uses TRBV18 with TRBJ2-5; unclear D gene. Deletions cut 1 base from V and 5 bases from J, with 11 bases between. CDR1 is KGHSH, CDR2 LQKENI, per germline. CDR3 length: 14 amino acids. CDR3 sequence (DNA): TGTGCCAGCTCACCACGGCCGGTGGAGGAGACCCAGTACTTC. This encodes CASSPRPVEETQYF.

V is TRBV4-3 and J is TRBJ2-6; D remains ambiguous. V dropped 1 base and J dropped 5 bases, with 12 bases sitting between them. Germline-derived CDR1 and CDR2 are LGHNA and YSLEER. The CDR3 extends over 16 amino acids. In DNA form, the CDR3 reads TGCGCCAGCAGCCAAGTGGTCACTGCCCGGGCCAACGTCCTGACTTTC. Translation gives CASSQVVTARANVLTF.

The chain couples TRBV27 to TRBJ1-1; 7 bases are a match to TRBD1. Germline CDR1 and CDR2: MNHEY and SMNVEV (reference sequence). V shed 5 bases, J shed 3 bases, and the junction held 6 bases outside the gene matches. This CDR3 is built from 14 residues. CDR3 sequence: CASSQQGRDTEAFF. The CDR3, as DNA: TGTGCCAGCAGTCAACAGGGGCGGGACACTGAAGCTTTCTTT.

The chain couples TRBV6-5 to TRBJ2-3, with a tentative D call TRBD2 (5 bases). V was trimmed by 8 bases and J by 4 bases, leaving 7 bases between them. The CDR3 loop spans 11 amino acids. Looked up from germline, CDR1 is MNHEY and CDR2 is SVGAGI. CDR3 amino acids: CASGLADTQYF. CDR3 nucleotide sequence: TGTGCCAGCGGACTGGCAGATACGCAGTATTTT.

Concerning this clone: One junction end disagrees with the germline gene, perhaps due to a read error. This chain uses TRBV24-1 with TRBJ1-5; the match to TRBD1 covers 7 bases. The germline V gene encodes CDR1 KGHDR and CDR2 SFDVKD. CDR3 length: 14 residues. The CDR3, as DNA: TGTGCCACCAGTGGTGACAGGGCTAATCAACCCCAGCATTTT. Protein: CATSGDRANQPQHF.

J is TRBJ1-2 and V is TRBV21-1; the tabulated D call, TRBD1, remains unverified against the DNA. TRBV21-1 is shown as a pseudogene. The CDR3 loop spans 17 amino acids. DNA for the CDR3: TGTGCCAGCAGCGTTGGAGAACAGGGGGCGGCTAACTATGGCTACACCTTC. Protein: CASSVGEQGAANYGYTF.

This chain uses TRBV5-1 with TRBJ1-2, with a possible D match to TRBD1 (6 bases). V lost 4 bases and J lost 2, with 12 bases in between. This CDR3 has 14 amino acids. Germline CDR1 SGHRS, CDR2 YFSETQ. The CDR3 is CASSPSQGNYGYTF. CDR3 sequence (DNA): TGCGCCAGCAGCCCGTCCCAGGGGAACTATGGCTACACCTTC.

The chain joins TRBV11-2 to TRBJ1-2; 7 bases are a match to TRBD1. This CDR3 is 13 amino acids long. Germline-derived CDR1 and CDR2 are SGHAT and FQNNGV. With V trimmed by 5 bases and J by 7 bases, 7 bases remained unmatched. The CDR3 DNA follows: TGTGCCAGCAGCCGACAGGGTGACGCTGGCTACACCTTC. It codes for CASSRQGDAGYTF.

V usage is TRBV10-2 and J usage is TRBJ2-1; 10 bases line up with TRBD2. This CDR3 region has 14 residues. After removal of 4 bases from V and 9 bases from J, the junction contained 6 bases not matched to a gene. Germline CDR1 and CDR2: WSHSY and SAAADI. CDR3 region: CASSGAGGPREQFF. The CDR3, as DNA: TGCGCCAGCAGTGGAGCGGGGGGGCCGCGTGAGCAGTTCTTC.

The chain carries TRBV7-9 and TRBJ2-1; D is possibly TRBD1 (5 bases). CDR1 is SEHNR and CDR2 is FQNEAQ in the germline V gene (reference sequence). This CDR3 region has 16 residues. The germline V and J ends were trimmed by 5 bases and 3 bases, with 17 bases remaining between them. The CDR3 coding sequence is TGTGCCAGCAGCCAAGGGCAGGGTTCGATCTACAATGAGCAGTTCTTC. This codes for CASSQGQGSIYNEQFF.

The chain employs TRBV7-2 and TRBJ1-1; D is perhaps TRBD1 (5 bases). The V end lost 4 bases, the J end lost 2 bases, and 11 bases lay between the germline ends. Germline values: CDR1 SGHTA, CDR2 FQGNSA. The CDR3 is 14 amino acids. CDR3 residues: CASSSDGTNTEAFF. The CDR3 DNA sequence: TGTGCCAGCAGCTCGGACGGGACTAACACTGAAGCTTTCTTT. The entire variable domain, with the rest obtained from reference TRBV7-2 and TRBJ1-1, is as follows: GAGVSQSPSNKVTEKGKDVELRCDPISGHTALYWYRQSLGQGLEFLIYFQGNSAPDKSGLPSDRFSAERTGGSVSTLTIQRTQQEDSAVYLCASSSDGTNTEAFFGQGTRLTVV.